Following are 15 T cell receptor beta chains from one sample sequenced in a study of blood T cell repertoires in COVID-19. Sequencing used immunoSEQ multiplex PCR; TCRdb keeps in-frame clones, though not all of them. The sample carries around 30,000 clones, approximately 85% recorded once. Sequences were obtained from peripheral blood. These receptors originate from a human donor in a cohort sampled during active COVID-19.

The chain has TRBV10-3 and TRBJ1-2; a possible D gene is TRBD1 (6 bases). The CDR3 is 15 residues long. V lost 7 bases and J 0 bases, leaving 15 bases between the germline ends. The germline CDR1 and CDR2 sequences are ENHRY and SYGVKD. CDR3 in amino acids: CAITSRQDANYGYTF. The CDR3 nucleotides read TGTGCCATCACTTCCAGACAGGACGCTAACTATGGCTACACCTTC.

The rearrangement links TRBV7-9 to TRBJ1-2; perhaps TRBD1 as D (6 bases). Germline V CDR1 and CDR2: SEHNR, FQNEAQ (reference sequence). The V and J ends lost 2 bases and 3 bases respectively, with 10 bases between them. This CDR3 contains 14 residues. Written as DNA, the CDR3 is TGTGCCAGCAGCTTATCAGGGGCGGACTATGGCTACACCTTC. Its protein is CASSLSGADYGYTF.

In its sample, this clone was seen once. This chain links TRBV9 with TRBJ1-3; 7 bases match TRBD1. The V gene end was trimmed by 3 bases and the J gene end by 4 bases; junction bases not matched to a gene: 7. Germline-derived CDR1 and CDR2 are SGDLS and YYNGEE. This CDR3 contains 15 residues. This CDR3 is CASSGLGGRGNTIYF. In DNA form, the CDR3 reads TGTGCCAGCAGCGGCCTAGGGGGCAGAGGAAACACCATATATTTT. The complete variable domain, with remaining parts taken from reference TRBV9 and TRBJ1-3, reads DSGVTQTPKHLITATGQRVTLRCSPRSGDLSVYWYQQSLDQGLQFLIQYYNGEERAKGNILERFSAQQFPDLHSELNLSSLELGDSALYFCASSGLGGRGNTIYFGEGSWLTVV.

The chain uses TRBV5-6 and TRBJ2-1; D may be TRBD2 (5 bases). Germline assignment: CDR1 SGHDT and CDR2 YYEEEE. V lost 2 bases and J 10 bases, leaving 13 bases between the germline ends. This CDR3 region has 13 residues. In DNA, the CDR3 is TGTGCCAGCAGCTTCGGAGGACTGGACGAGCAGTTCTTC. Translation gives CASSFGGLDEQFF.

The rearrangement joins TRBV6-5 to TRBJ1-4; D gene unclear. V lost 6 bases to trimming and J lost 0 bases, with 11 bases between them. Germline values: CDR1 MNHEY, CDR2 SVGAGI. The CDR3 spans 15 residues. Here the CDR3 DNA reads TGTGCCAGCAGCCATATGGAGGCAACTAATGAAAAACTGTTTTTT. Residues: CASSHMEATNEKLFF.

The J gene is TRBJ2-2, the V gene TRBV19; no clear D gene. The V and J ends lost 6 bases and 3 bases respectively, with 14 bases between them. In germline, CDR1 is LNHDA, CDR2 SQIVND (reference sequence). The CDR3 has 15 residues. CDR3 DNA: TGTGCCAGTAGCAACTCCGGTTCCGACACCGGGGAGCTGTTTTTT. Its translation: CASSNSGSDTGELFF.

The chain links TRBV5-6 to TRBJ2-1, with TRBD1 matching over 9 bases. In germline, CDR1 is SGHDT, CDR2 YYEEEE. The CDR3 is 16 residues long. With V trimmed by 0 bases and J by 1 base, 2 bases remained unmatched. CDR3 DNA sequence: TGTGCCAGCAGCTTGGAAGACAGGGGGTCCTACAATGAGCAGTTCTTC. Protein: CASSLEDRGSYNEQFF.

The rearrangement uses TRBV5-1 and TRBJ2-7; 8 bases line up with TRBD1. Germline lookup yields CDR1 SGHRS and CDR2 YFSETQ. CDR3 length: 15 residues. V was clipped by 1 base and J by 0 bases; unmatched bases: 3. CDR3 residues: CASSLSGQASYEQYF. The CDR3 DNA is TGCGCCAGCAGCTTGTCGGGACAGGCCTCCTACGAGCAGTACTTC. The full variable domain, its missing parts supplied by reference TRBV5-1 and TRBJ2-7, is KAGVTQTPRYLIKTRGQQVTLSCSPISGHRSVSWYQQTPGQGLQFLFEYFSETQRNKGNFPGRFSGRQFSNSRSEMNVSTLELGDSALYLCASSLSGQASYEQYFGPGTRLTVT.

This chain joins TRBV10-3 and TRBJ2-3; 8 bases are shared with TRBD1. J lost 4 bases, V lost 4 bases, and 1 base had no gene match. Germline CDR1 ENHRY, CDR2 SYGVKD. The CDR3 sequence is 13 residues long. Here the CDR3 reads CAISGTGPDTQYF. The CDR3 DNA is TGTGCCATCAGTGGGACAGGGCCAGATACGCAGTATTTT.

The rearrangement links TRBV5-4 to TRBJ1-4, with D possibly matching TRBD1 (5 bases). Germline V gives CDR1 SGHNT, CDR2 YYREEE (reference sequence). V was clipped by 6 bases and J by 5 bases, with 17 bases between them. The CDR3 totals 15 residues. The CDR3, as DNA: TGTGCCAGCATGTTGTTTGGGGAGGGGAATGAAAAACTGTTTTTT. Translated, it gives CASMLFGEGNEKLFF.

The J gene is TRBJ2-1, the V gene TRBV19; TRBD2 matches at 10 bases. This CDR3 has 18 amino acids. CDR1 and CDR2 from the germline V gene are LNHDA and SQIVND (reference sequence). Losses at the gene ends were 5 bases for V and 4 bases for J; bases not matched to a gene: 14. The CDR3 reads CASSPVGAGTSAYNEQFF. The CDR3 DNA follows: TGTGCCAGTAGTCCTGTAGGGGCAGGGACTAGCGCTTACAATGAGCAGTTCTTC.

In this sample, this clone turned up a few times. The rearrangement links TRBV6-5 to TRBJ2-2; tentative D call: TRBD1 (6 bases). Germline CDR1 is MNHEY and CDR2 is SVGAGI. The length of the CDR3 is 16 residues. Trimming removed 4 bases at V and 4 bases at J, with 16 bases between. The CDR3 nucleotides are TGTGCCAGCAGTTTGTCCGGGACACTCGTCACCGGGGAGCTGTTTTTT. Translated: CASSLSGTLVTGELFF.

This clone was counted between two and nine times. CDR3 DNA: TGTGCCAGCAGCTTAGTCTCTCAGCCCCAGCATTTT. Translated: CASSLVSQPQHF. This chain uses TRBV7-2 with TRBJ1-5; D is uncertain. Germline V gene sequence: CDR1 SGHTA, CDR2 FQGNSA. The V end lost 1 base, the J end lost 6 bases, and 4 bases lay between the germline ends. There are 12 residues in the CDR3.

This chain uses TRBV6-5 with TRBJ2-7, with 7 bases identical to TRBD1. The germline V gene has CDR1 MNHEY and CDR2 SVGAGI. J was trimmed by 3 bases and V by 6 bases; bases with no gene match: 8. The CDR3 loop spans 14 amino acids. The CDR3 is CASRRTGWVYEQYF. The DNA of the CDR3 is TGTGCCAGCAGAAGGACAGGATGGGTCTACGAGCAGTACTTC.

This clone was observed a single time. This rearrangement joins TRBV5-6 to TRBJ2-3, with 8 bases that match TRBD2. The CDR3 is 14 amino acids. V trimming: 4 bases; J trimming: 5 bases; junction bases outside the gene matches: 6. The germline V gene encodes CDR1 SGHDT and CDR2 YYEEEE. CDR3 sequence reads: CASSVGLAVDTQYF. CDR3 sequence (DNA): TGTGCCAGCAGCGTAGGACTAGCAGTAGATACGCAGTATTTT.